This TCR beta chain came from a study of blood T cells in healthy people across ages. Study-wide findings and caveats: PBMC samples, being unsorted, prevented any conclusive comparison of naive and antigen-experienced cells. It was the long-lived donors that had more naive CD4+ cells and higher diversity than aged donors. Estimates of total diversity, which came from one million sequenced T cells, were considered to be underestimates.

In the case of this clonotype: Its matching antigen is unknown.

This CDR3 contains 17 residues. The J segment lost 2 bases and the V segment lost 5 bases, leaving 14 bases of the junction unmatched. Germline lookup yields CDR1 MNHNS and CDR2 SASEGT. Using a J-beta primer mix together with a sample-barcoded 5' primer, a second PCR was run for about 6 to 12 cycles. One entry per CDR3 protein results from TCRdb running MiXCR on the 5' RACE reads. The table shows fewer than 1 million distinct CDR3 sequences, with around two fifths occurring only once. The authors extracted at least 5 micrograms of total RNA per sample. The chain joins TRBV6-1 to TRBJ2-7; 8 bases map to TRBD1. Source material: blood. The clonotype was recovered from a man in his sixties in good health. CDR3 bases: TGTGCCAGCAGTCATTACGGGGTGACAGGGGCCCCCTACGAGCAGTACTTC. Amino acid sequence: CASSHYGVTGAPYEQYF.